This TCR beta chain was sequenced for a study of cytomegalovirus exposure and HLA in healthy donors. Study-wide results and caveats: Presence/absence analyses took donor sequencing depth as roughly uniform. Donor immune exposure was known only as CMV serostatus. In an earlier analysis, in approximately 570 donors, most V segments appeared productive either ~90% or ~30% of the time. Several top significant clusters appeared, in a later analysis, to be linked to common viral pathogens.

CDR1 SEHNR and CDR2 FQNEAQ come from the germline V gene (reference sequence). The CDR3 consists of 14 residues. Trimming at V came to 4 bases and at J to 6 bases, leaving 3 bases not matched to a gene. PCR used 60 Vbeta primers and 13 Jbeta primers. Only in-frame clones appear in the TCRdb table, and some are missing; sequencing was by immunoSEQ multiplex PCR. The sample carries over 150,000 clones, 71% recorded once. A note on this clone: The antigen remains undetermined.

The TCR originated in a woman aged 25 to 45 in good health and CMV-seronegative. This chain links TRBV7-9 with TRBJ1-4; 9 positions match TRBD1. Sequenced material: PBMCs. CDR3 protein: CASSWGTGYEKLFF. DNA for the CDR3: TGTGCCAGCAGCTGGGGGACAGGGTATGAAAAACTGTTTTTT.